Detailed here is one T cell receptor beta chain. Its antigen is unidentified. This sequence may be a read error, since a much larger clone differs from it by one base. The sample comes from a study of read filtering for tumor transcriptome and immune sequencing. As for the study in general: Mean patient age was around 66 years, range about 45 to 85; some 17 male, 11 to 15 female. DNase treatment preceded whole-transcriptome library preparation.

Molecular barcoded adaptors covering alpha/delta and beta/gamma chains were used on approximately 400 ng RNA. TCRdb re-called the reads through MiXCR, storing one row per CDR3 protein. Found here are approximately 57,000 distinct CDR3 sequences, about 12% of them singletons; the top ten hold 16%. Whole-study results and caveats: Around 85% of IR-seq clonotypes had one read, totaling 3% to 4% of reads; RNA-seq: about 69% and 49%.

The CDR3 is 14 amino acids. Germline values: CDR1 MNHEY, CDR2 SVGEGT. Sequenced: a population of CD138-negative cells sorted from bone marrow. The gene calls are TRBV6-2 or TRBV6-3 and TRBJ2-5; TRBD2 agrees at 7 bases. This TCR came from a donor over 35 with multiple myeloma. The CDR3 bases are TGTGCCAGCAGGGGCGCGGATGGGAGGGAGACCCAGCACTTC. Residues: CASRGADGRETQHF.